Each of the 21 T cell receptor beta chains below was sequenced from the same sample in a study of CD8+CD57+ T cells in acquired aplastic anemia. Genomic DNA served as template for TCR beta VDJ and CDR3 profiling. TCRdb passed the reads through MiXCR, listing each CDR3 protein once. In the table there are approximately 200,000 distinct CDR3 sequences, over 60% of which are singletons. The sample comprised sorted CD4+, CD8+, or CD8+CD57+ T cells (not recorded which) from PBMCs. Source of these receptors: a human donor in good health.

This clonotype was seen repeatedly, ten times or more. The chain combines TRBV9 with TRBJ2-7; D may be TRBD2 (6 bases). CDR3 length: 14 residues. CDR1 SGDLS and CDR2 YYNGEE come from the germline V gene. V was cut by 4 bases and J by 2 bases, with 13 bases left in between. CDR3 loop: CASSPRAGPYEQYF. CDR3 coding DNA: TGTGCCAGCAGCCCTCGAGCGGGCCCCTACGAGCAGTACTTC.

V and J are TRBV7-9 and TRBJ1-2, with 12 bases that match TRBD1. From germline, CDR1 is SEHNR and CDR2 FQNEAQ (reference sequence). The CDR3 runs to 16 residues. Trimming took 6 bases from V and 7 from J; bases not matched to a gene: 12. CDR3 loop: CASSPPAGTGGSGYTF. Here the CDR3 DNA reads TGTGCCAGCAGTCCCCCGGCCGGGACAGGGGGCAGTGGCTACACCTTC. The whole variable domain, remainder taken from reference TRBV7-9 and TRBJ1-2, is DTGVSQNPRHKITKRGQNVTFRCDPISEHNRLYWYRQTLGQGPEFLTYFQNEAQLEKSRLLSDRFSAERPKGSFSTLEIQRTEQGDSAMYLCASSPPAGTGGSGYTFGSGTRLTVV.

The table lists this clonotype with many counts. The chain carries TRBV4-2 and TRBJ2-3; TRBD2 agrees at 10 bases. The V and J ends lost 2 bases and 6 bases, in that order; junction bases with no gene match: 5. The CDR3 is made up of 15 amino acids. The germline V gene encodes CDR1 LGHNA and CDR2 YNFKEQ. The CDR3 reads CASSQTSGETDTQYF. DNA of the CDR3: TGTGCCAGCAGCCAAACTAGCGGGGAGACCGATACGCAGTATTTT.

In its sample, this clonotype was seen once. Here the CDR3 DNA reads TGTGCCACCAGGAAGCGGGACCGGAGCACAGATACGCAGTATTTT. It yields the protein CATRKRDRSTDTQYF. V is TRBV15 and J is TRBJ2-3; 7 bases agree with TRBD2. The V gene's germline CDR1 is LNHNV and CDR2 YYDKDF (reference sequence). V lost 6 bases to trimming and J lost 0 bases; unmatched junction nucleotides: 6. There are 15 residues in the CDR3. The variable domain in full, completed from reference TRBV15 and TRBJ2-3, reads DAMVIQNPRYQVTQFGKPVTLSCSQTLNHNVMYWYQQKSSQAPKLLFHYYDKDFNNEADTPDNFQSRRPNTSFCFLDIRSPGLGDTAMYLCATRKRDRSTDTQYFGPGTRLTVL.

The V and J genes are TRBV10-3 and TRBJ1-2; the D gene is possibly TRBD1 (6 bases). The CDR3 is 14 amino acids. V lost 6 bases, J lost 10 bases, and 21 bases lay in between. In germline, CDR1 is ENHRY, CDR2 SYGVKD. CDR3 DNA: TGTGCCATCAGCGGACAGACCTTAGAAAAGCACTACACCTTC. It codes for CAISGQTLEKHYTF.

This chain connects TRBV7-9 to TRBJ2-7, with 11 bases fitting TRBD2. This CDR3 is 16 amino acids long. The trim removed 3 bases at V and 2 bases at J, leaving 6 bases unmatched. Germline CDR1 reads SEHNR; CDR2 reads FQNEAQ (reference sequence). The CDR3 is CASSLLSGGEPYEQYF. In nucleotides, the CDR3 is TGTGCCAGCAGCTTGCTTAGCGGGGGGGAACCCTACGAGCAGTACTTC.

This chain joins TRBV29-1 and TRBJ2-5, with D tentatively TRBD1 (6 bases). The V end was cut by 6 bases, the J end by 1 base, with 12 bases between. Germline CDR1 is SQVTM and CDR2 is ANQGSEA. The CDR3 covers 13 residues. CDR3 region: CSVRGRFQETQYF. For the CDR3, the DNA is TGCAGCGTCAGGGGACGGTTCCAAGAGACCCAGTACTTC.

This clonotype was recorded a few times. J is TRBJ1-5 and V is TRBV20-1, with D perhaps matching TRBD1 (5 bases). This CDR3 is built from 14 residues. CDR1 and CDR2 from the germline V gene are DFQATT and SNEGSKA (reference sequence). V lost 2 bases and J 6 bases, leaving 14 bases between the germline ends. The CDR3 loop is CSARPGTSGQPQHF. CDR3 DNA: TGCAGTGCTAGACCCGGGACGTCCGGTCAGCCCCAGCATTTT.

This chain uses TRBV7-9 with TRBJ2-7; no reliable D call. Looked up from germline, CDR1 is SEHNR and CDR2 is FQNEAQ (reference sequence). CDR3 length: 13 amino acids. V was pared by 5 bases and J by 0 bases, with 8 bases between. CDR3 sequence reads: CASSPGISYEQYF. The CDR3 DNA reads as TGTGCCAGCAGCCCGGGTATCTCCTACGAGCAGTACTTC.

The CDR3 DNA is TGTGCCAGCAGCCAAAAAGGTTCGGGGCATGGGAACACTGAAGCTTTCTTT. Its protein is CASSQKGSGHGNTEAFF. J is TRBJ1-1 and V is TRBV14, with D perhaps TRBD1 (5 bases). Germline CDR1 SGHDN, CDR2 FVKESK. This CDR3 is 17 amino acids long. V lost 2 bases and J 1 base, leaving 17 bases between the germline ends.

The rearrangement uses TRBV7-2 and TRBJ1-1; TRBD1 agrees at 7 bases. Germline lookup yields CDR1 SGHTA and CDR2 FQGNSA. The V gene end was trimmed by 4 bases and the J gene end by 5 bases; junction bases not matched to a gene: 7. The CDR3 loop spans 14 amino acids. CDR3: CASSWGQTGTEAFF. CDR3 nucleotide sequence: TGTGCCAGCAGCTGGGGACAGACGGGGACTGAAGCTTTCTTT.

This clonotype was counted ten times or more. This chain uses TRBV19 with TRBJ1-1; weak D call: TRBD1 (5 bases). The CDR3 is 16 residues long. The germline V gene encodes CDR1 LNHDA and CDR2 SQIVND (reference sequence). V lost 5 bases and J lost 0, with 16 bases in between. In DNA form, the CDR3 reads TGTGCCAGTAGTGAGGGACCGATTATCTTGAACACTGAAGCTTTCTTT. It specifies CASSEGPIILNTEAFF.

The chain has TRBV20-1 and TRBJ1-6; 9 bases are shared with TRBD1. CDR1 and CDR2 (germline): DFQATT, SNEGSKA (reference sequence). CDR3 length: 13 residues. V shed 6 bases, J shed 7 bases, and the junction held 4 bases outside the gene matches. CDR3 sequence reads: CSARTGANSPLHF. The CDR3 DNA sequence: TGCAGTGCCCGGACAGGGGCCAATTCACCCCTCCACTTT.

The chain recombines TRBV14 with TRBJ1-3; D ambiguous. Trimming removed 4 bases at V and 0 bases at J, with 7 bases between. Germline V gives CDR1 SGHDN, CDR2 FVKESK. The CDR3 contains 14 residues. CDR3 amino acids: CASSRSYSGNTIYF. CDR3 nucleotides: TGTGCCAGCAGCCGATCTTACTCTGGAAACACCATATATTTT. The full variable domain, rest sourced from reference TRBV14 and TRBJ1-3, is EAGVTQFPSHSVIEKGQTVTLRCDPISGHDNLYWYRRVMGKEIKFLLHFVKESKQDESGMPNNRFLAERTGGTYSTLKVQPAELEDSGVYFCASSRSYSGNTIYFGEGSWLTVV.

The CDR3, as DNA: TGTGCCAGCAGCCCCATTAGCATTTCGGCAGGCAATCAGCCCCAGCATTTT. Encoded protein: CASSPISISAGNQPQHF. This chain joins TRBV7-2 and TRBJ1-5, with D uncertain. V lost 5 bases, J lost 2 bases, and 19 bases lay in between. The V gene's germline CDR1 is SGHTA and CDR2 FQGNSA. CDR3 length: 17 residues.

This chain uses TRBV7-9 with TRBJ2-3; D is unclear. From germline, CDR1 is SEHNR and CDR2 FQNEAQ (reference sequence). This CDR3 contains 13 residues. Trimming removed 3 bases at V and 1 base at J, with 5 bases between. Written as DNA, the CDR3 is TGTGCCAGCAGCTTTCTAGGCACAGATACGCAGTATTTT. Its protein product is CASSFLGTDTQYF.

Of note for this clonotype: A much more abundant neighbour one base away suggests this may be a read error. The rearrangement uses TRBV27 and TRBJ2-7, with D tentatively TRBD1 (5 bases). Per germline, CDR1 MNHEY and CDR2 SMNVEV (reference sequence). V was shortened by 3 bases and J by 5 bases, with 11 bases between the two germline ends. This CDR3 comprises 13 residues. The CDR3 loop reads CASSFPGSNEQYF. The CDR3 DNA is TGTGCCAGCAGTTTCCCAGGGTCGAACGAGCAGTACTTC.

V usage is TRBV12-3 or TRBV12-4 and J usage is TRBJ2-2; D remains ambiguous. CDR3 size: 14 residues. The V gene lost 3 bases and the J gene lost 8 bases, with 13 bases spanning the gap. CDR3 in DNA: TGTGCCAGCAGTTTCCTCGGGCCACCGGGGGAGCTGTTTTTT. It yields the protein CASSFLGPPGELFF.

This clonotype has ten or more counts. The gene calls are TRBV4-2 and TRBJ2-1; 9 positions agree with TRBD2. Losses at the gene ends were 3 bases for V and 0 bases for J; bases not matched to a gene: 3. The CDR3 has 16 amino acids. Germline values: CDR1 LGHNA, CDR2 YNFKEQ. The CDR3 DNA sequence: TGTGCCAGCAGCCAGGAACTAGCGGGCTCCTACAATGAGCAGTTCTTC. Translated, it gives CASSQELAGSYNEQFF.

The chain couples TRBV7-2 to TRBJ1-2; unclear D gene. The germline V and J ends were trimmed by 5 bases and 9 bases, with 13 bases remaining between them. The germline V gene encodes CDR1 SGHTA and CDR2 FQGNSA. The CDR3 sequence is 12 residues long. The CDR3 DNA reads TGTGCCAGCAGCCCTCGCCTACCTAGCTACACCTTC. Protein sequence: CASSPRLPSYTF.

The J gene is TRBJ1-3, the V gene TRBV7-2; tentatively, D is TRBD1 (6 bases). The CDR3 spans 15 residues. Germline assignment: CDR1 SGHTA and CDR2 FQGNSA. Trimming stripped 4 bases from V and 1 base from J, with 11 bases between. The chain's CDR3 is CASSSTGTSGNTIYF. The CDR3 DNA reads as TGTGCCAGCAGCTCGACTGGGACATCTGGAAACACCATATATTTT.